The clone carrying this T cell receptor (beta chain) was picked up many times. The CDR3 spans 15 residues. V shed 2 bases, J shed 1 base, and the junction held 4 bases outside the gene matches. Germline V CDR1 and CDR2: SGHTA, FQGNSA. TCRdb independently ran MiXCR on the reads; one entry per CDR3 protein. Of more than 150,000 distinct CDR3 sequences detected, 23% appear once; the ten largest clones hold about a tenth. This sample stems from a study of T cell repertoires in cytomegalovirus infection. The source of this sequence is a human donor in good health (CMV status not recorded). Some clones in this sample may be carry-over from other donors' samples. Source material: PBMCs. J is TRBJ2-5 and V is TRBV7-2; TRBD2 matches 7 bases. DNA of the CDR3: TGTGCCAGCAGCTTATTTAGCGGGTTCCAAGAGACCCAGTACTTC. Amino acid sequence: CASSLFSGFQETQYF.